One sample yielded the 15 T cell receptor beta chains listed below, sequenced in a study of T cell responses to AZD1222 COVID-19 vaccine (dated by TCRdb to the early 2020s). The library relied on the immunoSEQ multiplex PCR assay. As stored in TCRdb, this immuneACCESS dataset retains in-frame rearrangements with V and J assigned. A fraction of the clones does not appear; measured against another copy, unresolved V genes explain less than half of the discrepancy, and the remainder lacks a known reason. The sample has roughly 60,000 clones on record, about three quarters of them singletons. Approximately 3.5% of the sample lies in the top ten. The time point label, read with the paper, signifies: about 28 days (+/-7) after the second vaccine dose. The source material was peripheral blood, sampled 28 days after the second AZD1222 dose. The receptor set was obtained from an adult who received the AZD1222 COVID-19 vaccine.

The chain carries TRBV7-6 and TRBJ2-1, with 10 positions matching TRBD2. V was clipped by 2 bases and J by 4 bases; unmatched bases: 8. The germline V gene encodes CDR1 SGHVS and CDR2 FNYEAQ. This CDR3 has 17 amino acids. In DNA form, the CDR3 reads TGTGCCAGCAGCTTAAAAGCGGGGGGGGCGTCATACAATGAGCAGTTCTTC. This translates into CASSLKAGGASYNEQFF.

The chain joins TRBV3-1 (or the pseudogene TRBV3-2) to TRBJ1-6; 7 positions agree with TRBD1. The junction had 7 bases not matched to a gene; V was cut back by 5 bases and J by 9 bases. Germline V CDR1 and CDR2: LGHDT, YNNKEL (reference sequence). The CDR3 sequence is 14 residues long. In nucleotides, the CDR3 is TGTGCCAGCAGCAAAGGACAGGTTGGTTCACCCCTCCACTTT. Translation: CASSKGQVGSPLHF.

The CDR3 sequence is CASSQDGVGVSSGANVLTF. Written as DNA, the CDR3 is TGTGCCAGCAGCCAAGATGGGGTAGGAGTCAGCTCTGGGGCCAACGTCCTGACTTTC. The rearrangement uses TRBV3-1 (or the pseudogene TRBV3-2) and TRBJ2-6, with D hard to call. This CDR3 comprises 19 residues. Per the germline V gene, CDR1 is LGHDT and CDR2 is YNNKEL (reference sequence). V was shortened by 0 bases and J by 0 bases, with 15 bases between the two germline ends.

The chain carries TRBV4-1 and TRBJ1-5; D unclear. V lost 3 bases and J lost 7, with 13 bases in between. Germline values: CDR1 MGHRA, CDR2 YSYEKL. The CDR3 consists of 14 residues. DNA for the CDR3: TGCGCCAGCAGCCACACAGACTTGGGCCAGCCCCAGCATTTT. This sequence encodes CASSHTDLGQPQHF.

This chain uses TRBV7-9 with TRBJ2-5, with D uncertain. V lost 0 bases and J 4 bases, leaving 9 bases between the germline ends. The CDR3 length is 14 residues. Germline values: CDR1 SEHNR, CDR2 FQNEAQ (reference sequence). The CDR3 DNA follows: TGTGCCAGCAGCTTAGCAGCGTTCGCAGAGACCCAGTACTTC. It yields the protein CASSLAAFAETQYF.

This chain connects TRBV11-3 to TRBJ2-5; D is unclear. Germline CDR1 is SGHNT and CDR2 is YENEEA. This CDR3 region has 12 residues. Trimming left V 1 base short and J 3 bases short, with 3 bases between. The DNA for the CDR3 is TGTGCCAGCAGCTTAGTGGAAGAGACCCAGTACTTC. It specifies CASSLVEETQYF. Combining the CDR3 with reference TRBV11-3 and TRBJ2-5 gives the whole variable domain EAGVVQSPRYKIIEKKQPVAFWCNPISGHNTLYWYLQNLGQGPELLIRYENEEAVDDSQLPKDRFSAERLKGVDSTLKIQPAELGDSAVYLCASSLVEETQYFGPGTRLLVL.

The chain links TRBV10-3 to TRBJ1-4; 9 bases align to TRBD1. This CDR3 comprises 17 residues. Germline V gene lookup returns CDR1 ENHRY and CDR2 SYGVKD. The trim removed 0 bases at V and 1 base at J, leaving 3 bases unmatched. The CDR3 nucleotides are TGTGCCATCAGTGAGTCACAGGGGGCTCTAACTAATGAAAAACTGTTTTTT. Translating it yields CAISESQGALTNEKLFF.

The chain joins TRBV6-5 to TRBJ1-6; D unresolved. The CDR3 covers 15 residues. Germline-derived CDR1 and CDR2 are MNHEY and SVGAGI. With 5 bases removed from V and 6 bases from J, the gap between germline ends came to 14 bases. The CDR3 region is CASSPGILANSPLHF. In nucleotides, the CDR3 is TGTGCCAGCAGTCCCGGGATATTGGCTAATTCACCCCTCCACTTT.

The chain combines TRBV6-4 with TRBJ1-1; 12 nucleotides agree with TRBD1. This CDR3 contains 15 residues. The V gene end was trimmed by 6 bases and the J gene end by 4 bases; junction bases not matched to a gene: 6. Per germline, CDR1 MRHNA and CDR2 SNTAGT. The CDR3 nucleotides read TGTGCCAGCAGGGGACAGGGGGCGTCAAGCACTGAAGCTTTCTTT. It encodes CASRGQGASSTEAFF.

This clone was observed a handful of times. This specimen includes other DNA sequences encoding the same CDR3. The chain joins TRBV28 to TRBJ2-7; TRBD2 is a possible D gene (6 bases). Germline V gene sequence: CDR1 MDHEN, CDR2 SYDVKM. The CDR3 contains 12 residues. V lost 7 bases and J lost 2, with 9 bases in between. The CDR3 DNA follows: TGTGCCAGCAAAACGGGGGCCTACGAGCAGTACTTC. Translating it yields CASKTGAYEQYF. Based on the CDR3 plus reference TRBV28 and TRBJ2-7, the full variable domain is DVKVTQSSRYLVKRTGEKVFLECVQDMDHENMFWYRQDPGLGLRLIYFSYDVKMKEKGDIPEGYSVSREKKERFSLILESASTNQTSMYLCASKTGAYEQYFGPGTRLTVT.

The V call is TRBV7-6, the J call TRBJ2-3; 8 bases line up with TRBD2. Germline CDR1 reads SGHVS; CDR2 reads FNYEAQ. The ends lost 4 bases at V and 2 bases at J; junction bases unmatched: 5. The CDR3 is 15 amino acids. CDR3 sequence reads: CASSYSGAITDTQYF. The CDR3 DNA reads as TGTGCCAGCAGCTATAGCGGGGCCATCACAGATACGCAGTATTTT.

The rearrangement links TRBV6-5 to TRBJ2-7, with D tentatively TRBD1 (6 bases). CDR1 is MNHEY and CDR2 is SVGAGI in the germline V gene. The CDR3 totals 14 residues. Trimming cost V 6 bases and J 2 bases, with 14 bases left between them. The CDR3 loop reads CASRRNTGTYEQYF. The CDR3 DNA is TGTGCCAGCAGGAGAAACACAGGGACCTACGAGCAGTACTTC.

The chain couples TRBV28 to TRBJ2-2; a weak D match, TRBD2 (5 bases). The length of the CDR3 is 15 residues. Deletions cut 9 bases from V and 0 bases from J, with 14 bases between. In germline, CDR1 is MDHEN, CDR2 SYDVKM. CDR3 amino acids: CASRTTAANTGELFF. CDR3 bases: TGTGCCAGTCGGACCACAGCGGCGAACACCGGGGAGCTGTTTTTT.

CDR3 bases: TGTGCCAGCTCGGGAGCGCAGGGCACTGAAGCTTTCTTT. Encoded protein: CASSGAQGTEAFF. The chain has TRBV28 and TRBJ1-1; the D gene is possibly TRBD1 (5 bases). Trimming stripped 8 bases from V and 4 bases from J, with 14 bases between. The CDR3 is made up of 13 amino acids. Germline-derived CDR1 and CDR2 are MDHEN and SYDVKM.

The chain joins TRBV7-8 to TRBJ1-6; 7 bases align to TRBD1. Germline V CDR1 and CDR2: SGHVS, FQNEAQ. V lost 6 bases to trimming and J lost 0 bases; unmatched junction nucleotides: 5. The CDR3 covers 16 residues. The DNA for the CDR3 is TGTGCCAGCAGGGCGACAGGGAGCTCCTATAATTCACCCCTCCACTTT. Translating it yields CASRATGSSYNSPLHF. Full variable domain (missing parts from reference TRBV7-8 and TRBJ1-6): GAGVSQSPRYKVAKRGQDVALRCDPISGHVSLFWYQQALGQGPEFLTYFQNEAQLDKSGLPSDRFFAERPEGSVSTLKIQRTQQEDSAVYLCASRATGSSYNSPLHFGNGTRLTVT.